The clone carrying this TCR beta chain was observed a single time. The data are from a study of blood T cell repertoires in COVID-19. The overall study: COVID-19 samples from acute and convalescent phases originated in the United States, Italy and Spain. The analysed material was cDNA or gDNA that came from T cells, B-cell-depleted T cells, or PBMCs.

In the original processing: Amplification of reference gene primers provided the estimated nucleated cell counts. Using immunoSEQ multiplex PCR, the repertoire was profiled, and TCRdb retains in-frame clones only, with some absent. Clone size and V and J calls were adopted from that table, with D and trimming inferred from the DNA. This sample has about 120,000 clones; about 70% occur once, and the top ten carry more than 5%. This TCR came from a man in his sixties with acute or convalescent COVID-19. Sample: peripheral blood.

CDR3 in DNA: TGTGCCACCAGTGATGGACAGGGGATCTATGGCTACACCTTC. This translates into CATSDGQGIYGYTF. V and J are TRBV24-1 and TRBJ1-2, with TRBD1 identical over 9 bases. The V and J ends lost 3 bases and 4 bases, in that order; junction bases with no gene match: 2. Germline V CDR1 and CDR2: KGHDR, SFDVKD. This CDR3 has 14 residues.